This T cell receptor beta chain was sequenced during a study of T-cell reconstitution after alpha-beta-depleted transplantation in children. General study findings and limits: Surviving recipient T cells and thymic progenitors accounted for the high day-60 TCRbeta diversity observed in some patients. As was reported, about two months after transplant, alpha-beta T cells came from several hundred expanded graft clones.

Note on this clonotype: Its antigen is undetermined.

The library targeted TCRbeta and was prepared with unique molecular identifiers. Each CDR3 protein is one row after TCRdb ran MiXCR on the PCR reads. The sample consists of 700,000 to 850,000 distinct CDR3 sequences, roughly 15% of them appearing once. CDR1 and CDR2 (germline): SEHNR, FQNEAQ (reference sequence). V was clipped by 3 bases and J by 3 bases; unmatched bases: 10. The CDR3 is 17 amino acids. The source material was PBMCs, mostly from graft donor cells, sampled 360 days after TCRalphabeta/CD19-depleted stem cell transplant. This receptor was taken from a male patient younger than 18 who had a stem cell transplant for acute lymphoblastic leukemia, so the T cells may come from the graft donor. The rearrangement links TRBV7-9 to TRBJ2-1, with 8 bases that match TRBD2. The CDR3 DNA reads TGTGCCAGCAGCTTGCCGGGAGGGCCCCCGGGCTACAATGAGCAGTTCTTC. The encoded protein is CASSLPGGPPGYNEQFF.